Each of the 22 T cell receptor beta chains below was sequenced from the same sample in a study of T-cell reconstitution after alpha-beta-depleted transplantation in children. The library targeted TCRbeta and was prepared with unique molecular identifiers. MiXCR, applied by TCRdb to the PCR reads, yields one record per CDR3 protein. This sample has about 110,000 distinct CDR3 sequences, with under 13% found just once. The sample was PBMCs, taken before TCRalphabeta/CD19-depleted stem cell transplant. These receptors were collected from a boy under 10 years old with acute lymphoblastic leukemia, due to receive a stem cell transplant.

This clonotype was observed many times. CDR3 in amino acids: CASSLPHPASTDTQYF. CDR3 coding DNA: TGTGCCAGCAGCTTGCCGCACCCAGCTAGCACAGATACGCAGTATTTT. V and J are TRBV5-6 and TRBJ2-3; D gene unclear. In germline, CDR1 is SGHDT, CDR2 YYEEEE. The CDR3 is made up of 16 amino acids. Trimming removed 1 base from V and 0 bases from J, with 12 bases in between.

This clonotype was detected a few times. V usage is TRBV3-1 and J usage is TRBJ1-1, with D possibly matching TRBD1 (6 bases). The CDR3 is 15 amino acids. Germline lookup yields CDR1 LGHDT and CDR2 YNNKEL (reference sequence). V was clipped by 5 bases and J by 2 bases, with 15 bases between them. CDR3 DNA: TGTGCCAGCAGCAGGGGGGGCAGGCCCAACACTGAAGCTTTCTTT. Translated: CASSRGGRPNTEAFF.

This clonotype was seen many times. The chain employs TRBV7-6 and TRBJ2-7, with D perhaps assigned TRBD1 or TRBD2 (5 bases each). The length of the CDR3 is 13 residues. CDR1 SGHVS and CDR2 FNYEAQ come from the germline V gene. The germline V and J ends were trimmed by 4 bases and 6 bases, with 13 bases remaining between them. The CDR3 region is CASSSLLGGEQYF. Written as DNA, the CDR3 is TGTGCCAGCAGCTCCCTCCTTGGGGGCGAGCAGTACTTC.

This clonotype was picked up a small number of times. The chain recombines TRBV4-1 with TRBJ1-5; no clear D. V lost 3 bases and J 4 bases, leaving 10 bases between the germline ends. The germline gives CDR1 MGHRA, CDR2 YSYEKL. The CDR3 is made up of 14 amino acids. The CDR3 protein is CASSHPDENQPQHF. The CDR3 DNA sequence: TGCGCCAGCAGCCACCCGGATGAAAATCAGCCCCAGCATTTT.

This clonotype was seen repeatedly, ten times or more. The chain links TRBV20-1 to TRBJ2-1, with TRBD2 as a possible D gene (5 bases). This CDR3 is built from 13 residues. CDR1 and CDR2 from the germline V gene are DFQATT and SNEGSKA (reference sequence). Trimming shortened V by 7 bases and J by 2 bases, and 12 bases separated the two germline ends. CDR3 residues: CSGGAEPYNEQFF. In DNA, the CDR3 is TGCAGTGGGGGAGCGGAGCCCTACAATGAGCAGTTCTTC.

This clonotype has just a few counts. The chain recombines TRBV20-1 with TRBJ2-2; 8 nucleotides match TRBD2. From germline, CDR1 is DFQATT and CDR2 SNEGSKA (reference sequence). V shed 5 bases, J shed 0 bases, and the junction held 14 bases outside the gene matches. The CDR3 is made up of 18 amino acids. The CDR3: CSARGGGPAFANTGELFF. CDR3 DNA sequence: TGCAGTGCTCGGGGGGGAGGACCCGCCTTCGCGAACACCGGGGAGCTGTTTTTT.

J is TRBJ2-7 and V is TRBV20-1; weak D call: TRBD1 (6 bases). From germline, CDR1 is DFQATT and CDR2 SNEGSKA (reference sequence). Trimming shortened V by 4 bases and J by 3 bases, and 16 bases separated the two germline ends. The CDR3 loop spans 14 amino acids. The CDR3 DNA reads TGCAGTGCTACCACAGGGTCCTTAGGCTACGAGCAGTACTTC. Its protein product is CSATTGSLGYEQYF.

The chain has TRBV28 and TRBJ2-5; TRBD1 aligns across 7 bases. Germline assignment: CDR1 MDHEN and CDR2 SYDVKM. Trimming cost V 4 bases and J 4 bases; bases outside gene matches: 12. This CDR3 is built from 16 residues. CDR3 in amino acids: CASSSLTGTARETQYF. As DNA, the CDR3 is TGTGCCAGCAGTTCTCTAACCGGGACAGCGAGAGAGACCCAGTACTTC.

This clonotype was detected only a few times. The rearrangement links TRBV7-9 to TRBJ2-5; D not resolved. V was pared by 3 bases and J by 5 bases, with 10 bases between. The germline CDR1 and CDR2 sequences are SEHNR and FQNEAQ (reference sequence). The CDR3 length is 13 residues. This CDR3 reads CASSLGNLETQYF. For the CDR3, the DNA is TGTGCCAGCAGCTTGGGGAACCTGGAGACCCAGTACTTC.

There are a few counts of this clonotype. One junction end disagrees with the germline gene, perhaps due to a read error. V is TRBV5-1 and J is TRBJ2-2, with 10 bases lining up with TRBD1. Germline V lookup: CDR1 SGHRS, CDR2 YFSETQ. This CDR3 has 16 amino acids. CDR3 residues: CASSWDRGENPGELFF. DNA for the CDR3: TGCGCCAGCAGCTGGGACAGGGGCGAGAACCCCGGGGAGCTGTTTTTT.

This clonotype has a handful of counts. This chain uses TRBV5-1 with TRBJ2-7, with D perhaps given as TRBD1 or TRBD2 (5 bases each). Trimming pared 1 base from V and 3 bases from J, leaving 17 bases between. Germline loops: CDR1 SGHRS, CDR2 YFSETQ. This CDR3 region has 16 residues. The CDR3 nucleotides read TGCGCCAGCAGCTTGTCTTTGGCGCCAGGGAGCTACGAGCAGTACTTC. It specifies CASSLSLAPGSYEQYF.

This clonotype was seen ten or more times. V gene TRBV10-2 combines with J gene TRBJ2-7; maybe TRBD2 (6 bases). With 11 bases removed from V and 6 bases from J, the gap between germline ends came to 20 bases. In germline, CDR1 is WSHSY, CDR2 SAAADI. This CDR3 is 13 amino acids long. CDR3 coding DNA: TGCGCCGGCCGGGGGTCGATGTATGGCGAGCAGTACTTC. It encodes CAGRGSMYGEQYF.

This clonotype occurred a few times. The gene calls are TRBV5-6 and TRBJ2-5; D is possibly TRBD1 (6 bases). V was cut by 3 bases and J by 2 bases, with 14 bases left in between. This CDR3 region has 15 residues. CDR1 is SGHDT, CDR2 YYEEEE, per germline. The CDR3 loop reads CASSWGRTAQETQYF. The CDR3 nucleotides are TGTGCCAGCAGCTGGGGAAGGACAGCTCAAGAGACCCAGTACTTC.

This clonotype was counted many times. CDR3 DNA sequence: TGTGCCAGCAGTTACTCAGGGGGCTGGAGGGGGCGGAACACTGAAGCTTTCTTT. It translates to CASSYSGGWRGRNTEAFF. The V and J genes are TRBV6-5 and TRBJ1-1; 7 nucleotides line up with TRBD1. The CDR3 is 18 amino acids. Germline V lookup: CDR1 MNHEY, CDR2 SVGAGI. Trimming cost V 0 bases and J 1 base; bases outside gene matches: 11.

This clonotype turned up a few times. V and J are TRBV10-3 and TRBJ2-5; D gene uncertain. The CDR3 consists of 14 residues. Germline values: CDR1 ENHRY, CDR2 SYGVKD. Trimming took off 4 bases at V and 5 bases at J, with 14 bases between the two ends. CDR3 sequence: CAISGSGSRETQYF. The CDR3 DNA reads TGTGCCATCAGTGGTTCTGGCAGTCGGGAGACCCAGTACTTC.

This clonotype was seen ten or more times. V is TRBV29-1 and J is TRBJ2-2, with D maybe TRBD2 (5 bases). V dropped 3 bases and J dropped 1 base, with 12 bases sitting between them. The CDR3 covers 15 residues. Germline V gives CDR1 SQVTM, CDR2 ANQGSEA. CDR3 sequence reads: CSVDSGGQNTGELFF. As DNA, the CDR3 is TGCAGCGTTGACTCGGGCGGGCAGAACACCGGGGAGCTGTTTTTT.

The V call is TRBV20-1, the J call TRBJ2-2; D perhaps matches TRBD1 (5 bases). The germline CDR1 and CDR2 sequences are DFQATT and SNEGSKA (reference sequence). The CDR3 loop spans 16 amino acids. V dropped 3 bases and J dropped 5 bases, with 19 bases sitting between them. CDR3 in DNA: TGCAGTGCTAGGAGTATAGACCAAGGGGTGACCGGGGAGCTGTTTTTT. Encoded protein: CSARSIDQGVTGELFF.

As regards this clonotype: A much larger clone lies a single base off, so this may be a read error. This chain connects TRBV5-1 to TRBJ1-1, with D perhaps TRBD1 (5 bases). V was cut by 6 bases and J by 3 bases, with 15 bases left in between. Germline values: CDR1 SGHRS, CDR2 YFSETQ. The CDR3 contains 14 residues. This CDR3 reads CASTAGQPYTEAFF. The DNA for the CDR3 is TGCGCCAGCACGGCGGGGCAGCCCTACACTGAAGCTTTCTTT.

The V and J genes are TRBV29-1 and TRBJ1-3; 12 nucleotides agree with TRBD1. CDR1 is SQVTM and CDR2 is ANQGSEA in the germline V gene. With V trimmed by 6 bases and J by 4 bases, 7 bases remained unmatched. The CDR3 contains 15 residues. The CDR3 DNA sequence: TGCAGCGTCCCGGGACAGGGGGCGTTCGGAAACACCATATATTTT. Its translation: CSVPGQGAFGNTIYF.

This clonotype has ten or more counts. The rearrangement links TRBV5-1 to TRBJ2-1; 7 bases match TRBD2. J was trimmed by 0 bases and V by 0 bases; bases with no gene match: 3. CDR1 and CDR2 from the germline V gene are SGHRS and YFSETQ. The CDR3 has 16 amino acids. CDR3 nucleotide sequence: TGCGCCAGCAGCTTGGTGGGCGGGAGCTCCTACAATGAGCAGTTCTTC. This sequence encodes CASSLVGGSSYNEQFF.

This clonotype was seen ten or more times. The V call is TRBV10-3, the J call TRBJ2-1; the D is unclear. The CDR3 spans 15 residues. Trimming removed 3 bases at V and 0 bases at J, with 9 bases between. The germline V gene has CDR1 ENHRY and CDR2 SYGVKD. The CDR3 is CAISDSSSSYNEQFF. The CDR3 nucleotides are TGTGCCATCAGTGATTCGTCTAGCTCCTACAATGAGCAGTTCTTC.

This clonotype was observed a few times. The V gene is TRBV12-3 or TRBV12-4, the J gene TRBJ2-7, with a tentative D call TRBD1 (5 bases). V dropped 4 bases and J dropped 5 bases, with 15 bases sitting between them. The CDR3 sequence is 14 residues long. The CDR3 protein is CASSYRTKGDEQYF. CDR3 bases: TGTGCCAGCAGTTACCGGACAAAAGGCGACGAGCAGTACTTC.